Below are 31 T cell receptor beta chains sequenced from a single sample in a study of OX40 agonist ivuxolimab in advanced cancers. The table came from immunoSEQ multiplex PCR; TCRdb's copy has only in-frame clones and leaves some out. Of 65,000 to 90,000 clones in the sample, about 89% were seen once. The specimen was CD4+ or CD8+ T cells sorted from blood, collected in a trial of the OX40 agonist ivuxolimab. Source of these receptors: an adult with an advanced solid tumor such as melanoma, head and neck, liver or kidney cancer.

The V call is TRBV9, the J call TRBJ1-5; D not resolved. Trimming stripped 0 bases from V and 4 bases from J, with 5 bases between. Per germline, CDR1 SGDLS and CDR2 YYNGEE. The CDR3 has 13 residues. The chain's CDR3 is CASSVDWNQPQHF. As DNA, the CDR3 is TGTGCCAGCAGCGTAGATTGGAATCAGCCCCAGCATTTT.

The V gene is TRBV15, the J gene TRBJ2-7; D may be TRBD2 (5 bases). Trimming cost V 0 bases and J 4 bases, with 10 bases left between them. Per the germline V gene, CDR1 is LNHNV and CDR2 is YYDKDF (reference sequence). CDR3 length: 14 amino acids. CDR3 in amino acids: CATSRDRRTYEQYF. As DNA, the CDR3 is TGTGCCACCAGCAGAGATCGTAGGACTTACGAGCAGTACTTC.

The chain uses TRBV9 and TRBJ2-5; 10 bases line up with TRBD2. V was clipped by 1 base and J by 1 base; unmatched bases: 4. This CDR3 comprises 16 residues. Germline assignment: CDR1 SGDLS and CDR2 YYNGEE. The CDR3 coding sequence is TGTGCCAGCAGCGTATTGGCTAGCGGGGGCCAAGAGACCCAGTACTTC. Translation: CASSVLASGGQETQYF.

This chain links TRBV27 with TRBJ1-2, with 12 nucleotides matching TRBD1. The CDR3 sequence is 18 residues long. Germline lookup yields CDR1 MNHEY and CDR2 SMNVEV (reference sequence). The junction had 5 bases not matched to a gene; V was cut back by 0 bases and J by 0 bases. CDR3 bases: TGTGCCAGCAGTTTATCCTCGGGACAGGGGGCCGCTAACTATGGCTACACCTTC. Its translation: CASSLSSGQGAANYGYTF.

The V and J genes are TRBV6-6 and TRBJ2-3; TRBD1 matches 9 bases. The ends lost 8 bases at V and 4 bases at J; junction bases unmatched: 13. Germline CDR1 and CDR2: MNHNY and SVGAGI (reference sequence). The CDR3 runs to 16 residues. The CDR3 DNA is TGTGCCAGCTTTCCCGGGACAGGGAACGGGGCAGATACGCAGTATTTT. Protein: CASFPGTGNGADTQYF.

This chain links TRBV11-2 with TRBJ2-1, with TRBD2 matching over 7 bases. The CDR3 loop spans 19 amino acids. CDR1 and CDR2 from the germline V gene are SGHAT and FQNNGV. The V gene end was trimmed by 1 base and the J gene end by 6 bases; junction bases not matched to a gene: 18. The chain's CDR3 is CASSLAGLVGREIFNEQFF. CDR3 DNA sequence: TGTGCCAGCAGCTTAGCAGGACTTGTCGGGCGGGAGATCTTCAATGAGCAGTTCTTC.

J is TRBJ1-5 and V is TRBV18, with D unresolved. This CDR3 has 13 amino acids. Trimming pared 3 bases from V and 6 bases from J, leaving 9 bases between. Germline V CDR1 and CDR2: KGHSH, LQKENI. CDR3 DNA: TGTGCCAGCTCACCGGACCCCAGTCAGCCCCAGCATTTT. It specifies CASSPDPSQPQHF.

The V call is TRBV5-7, the J call TRBJ2-7; unclear D gene. TRBV5-7 is reported as an ORF; its role is uncertain. Deletions cut 3 bases from V and 4 bases from J, with 2 bases between. CDR3 size: 10 residues. CDR3 nucleotides: TGTGCCAGCAGCTCTTACGAGCAGTACTTC. It is translated as CASSSYEQYF.

The CDR3 bases are TGTGCCAGCAACAGGGGGATTGAAAACACCATATATTTT. This gives the protein CASNRGIENTIYF. The chain uses TRBV28 and TRBJ1-3, with 8 positions matching TRBD1. CDR1 is MDHEN and CDR2 is SYDVKM in the germline V gene. The CDR3 contains 13 residues. V lost 7 bases, J lost 6 bases, and 5 bases stayed unmatched.

The rearrangement uses TRBV5-6 and TRBJ1-1; 7 nucleotides match TRBD1. The CDR3 runs 14 residues. The V gene's germline CDR1 is SGHDT and CDR2 YYEEEE. Unmatched junction bases numbered 9, after V lost 3 bases and J lost 7 bases. The CDR3 here is CASSSTQGMGEAFF. The DNA for the CDR3 is TGTGCCAGCAGCTCAACACAGGGGATGGGTGAAGCTTTCTTT.

The J gene is TRBJ2-2, the V gene TRBV19, with D perhaps TRBD1 (5 bases). The germline V and J ends were trimmed by 5 bases and 5 bases, with 12 bases remaining between them. The CDR3 covers 14 residues. The germline V gene has CDR1 LNHDA and CDR2 SQIVND (reference sequence). Here the CDR3 reads CASSPRAGTGELFF. For the CDR3, the DNA is TGTGCCAGTAGTCCCAGGGCTGGGACCGGGGAGCTGTTTTTT.

This chain links TRBV11-2 with TRBJ2-5; 7 positions agree with TRBD2. In germline, CDR1 is SGHAT, CDR2 FQNNGV. There are 17 residues in the CDR3. Trimming removed 1 base from V and 5 bases from J; junction bases left unmatched: 13. The CDR3 region is CASSLATRTRADETQYF. In nucleotides, the CDR3 is TGTGCCAGCAGCTTAGCAACCCGGACTAGAGCCGATGAGACCCAGTACTTC.

This clone has only a few counts. The chain is built from TRBV4-3 and TRBJ1-1, with 7 bases matching TRBD1. Germline V lookup: CDR1 LGHNA, CDR2 YSLEER. The CDR3 runs 14 residues. The V and J ends lost 1 base and 4 bases, in that order; junction bases with no gene match: 3. The CDR3 DNA is TGCGCCAGCAGCCAAGGACAGGGAAGCACTGAAGCTTTCTTT. This sequence encodes CASSQGQGSTEAFF.

The gene calls are TRBV27 and TRBJ2-2, with D uncertain. V lost 2 bases and J lost 1, with 5 bases in between. Germline V CDR1 and CDR2: MNHEY, SMNVEV (reference sequence). The CDR3 length is 14 residues. Here the CDR3 DNA reads TGTGCCAGCAGTTTACTCCAGAACACCGGGGAGCTGTTTTTT. Translated: CASSLLQNTGELFF.

The chain couples TRBV21-1 to TRBJ1-5. TRBV21-1 is a known pseudogene. The length of the CDR3 is 15 residues. CDR3 in DNA: TGTGCCAGCAGCCCAGACGGCAATGGCAATCAGCCCCAGCATTTT. It translates to CASSPDGNGNQPQHF.

This clone was seen once. The chain combines TRBV18 with TRBJ1-5; D is perhaps TRBD1 (5 bases). V lost 2 bases and J lost 6, with 20 bases in between. From germline, CDR1 is KGHSH and CDR2 LQKENI. There are 17 residues in the CDR3. CDR3 protein: CASSPGLRQGEGQPQHF. CDR3 sequence (DNA): TGTGCCAGCTCACCAGGATTACGGCAGGGCGAGGGTCAGCCCCAGCATTTT.

V gene TRBV16 combines with J gene TRBJ1-1, with D uncertain. The ends were cut back, 3 bases at V and 6 bases at J, with 2 bases in the middle. The CDR3 has 10 residues. Germline loops: CDR1 KGHSY, CDR2 FQNENV. The CDR3 loop reads CASSHAEAFF. CDR3 sequence (DNA): TGTGCCAGCAGCCACGCTGAAGCTTTCTTT.

This clone showed up just a few times. V usage is TRBV28 and J usage is TRBJ1-5; no reliable D call. The CDR3 contains 15 residues. Per the germline V gene, CDR1 is MDHEN and CDR2 is SYDVKM. V was shortened by 7 bases and J by 2 bases, with 15 bases between the two germline ends. CDR3 sequence reads: CASTLRGGGNQPQHF. CDR3 nucleotide sequence: TGTGCCAGCACCCTACGGGGAGGCGGCAATCAGCCCCAGCATTTT.

The chain uses TRBV11-2 and TRBJ2-1; D is ambiguous. This CDR3 has 13 residues. The germline V and J ends were trimmed by 2 bases and 9 bases, with 11 bases remaining between them. CDR1 is SGHAT and CDR2 is FQNNGV in the germline V gene. This CDR3 is CASSLWPLGEQFF. The DNA of the CDR3 is TGTGCCAGCAGCTTATGGCCGTTGGGTGAGCAGTTCTTC.

This clone was observed a handful of times. The CDR3 sequence is CASSPTSRADQPQHF. Written as DNA, the CDR3 is TGCGCCAGCAGCCCCACGTCGAGGGCGGATCAGCCCCAGCATTTT. V is TRBV4-3 and J is TRBJ1-5, with unresolved D. The length of the CDR3 is 15 residues. The V and J ends lost 4 bases and 5 bases respectively, with 15 bases between them. The germline V gene has CDR1 LGHNA and CDR2 YSLEER.

V is TRBV7-2 and J is TRBJ2-7, with 9 bases aligning to TRBD2. The CDR3 is 15 residues long. V trimming: 5 bases; J trimming: 0 bases; junction bases outside the gene matches: 5. CDR1 and CDR2 (germline): SGHTA, FQGNSA. The CDR3 sequence: CASSTLAGSSYEQYF. The CDR3 DNA reads as TGTGCCAGCAGCACCCTAGCGGGGTCCTCCTACGAGCAGTACTTC.

This chain links TRBV25-1 with TRBJ1-2; D gene uncertain. This CDR3 spans 11 amino acids. Germline CDR1 reads MGHDK; CDR2 reads SYGVNS. The ends were cut back, 6 bases at V and 5 bases at J, with 7 bases in the middle. This CDR3 is CASRDLYGYTF. CDR3 DNA sequence: TGTGCCAGCAGAGACCTGTATGGCTACACCTTC.

This chain joins TRBV7-2 and TRBJ2-7; the D is unclear. The CDR3 contains 12 residues. Trimming took 1 base from V and 4 from J, leaving 5 bases between them. CDR1 and CDR2 (germline): SGHTA, FQGNSA. The CDR3 region has the DNA TGTGCCAGCAGCTTAGTGTCATACGAGCAGTACTTC. Encoded protein: CASSLVSYEQYF.

The gene calls are TRBV7-8 and TRBJ1-1, with D possibly matching TRBD1 (5 bases). Germline CDR1 and CDR2: SGHVS and FQNEAQ. V lost 5 bases, J lost 2 bases, and 9 bases lay in between. This CDR3 is 13 amino acids long. CDR3 loop: CASSTTVNTEAFF. CDR3 coding DNA: TGTGCCAGCAGCACGACAGTTAACACTGAAGCTTTCTTT. Combining the CDR3 with reference TRBV7-8 and TRBJ1-1 gives the whole variable domain GAGVSQSPRYKVAKRGQDVALRCDPISGHVSLFWYQQALGQGPEFLTYFQNEAQLDKSGLPSDRFFAERPEGSVSTLKIQRTQQEDSAVYLCASSTTVNTEAFFGQGTRLTVV.

The chain carries TRBV9 and TRBJ1-1; D perhaps matches TRBD1 (6 bases). The CDR3 contains 14 residues. Germline assignment: CDR1 SGDLS and CDR2 YYNGEE. Trimming shortened V by 5 bases and J by 5 bases, and 16 bases separated the two germline ends. Here the CDR3 reads CASRQGMGATEAFF. Written as DNA, the CDR3 is TGTGCCAGCAGGCAGGGTATGGGGGCGACTGAAGCTTTCTTT.

The chain recombines TRBV27 with TRBJ1-4; D is unclear. CDR3 length: 12 amino acids. V shed 5 bases and J shed 8 bases, with 9 bases lying between them. Germline-derived CDR1 and CDR2 are MNHEY and SMNVEV (reference sequence). The chain's CDR3 is CASSPDYEKLFF. The CDR3 DNA follows: TGTGCCAGCAGTCCCGACTACGAAAAACTGTTTTTT.

This clone was seen only a few times. This chain joins TRBV5-1 and TRBJ1-4; 7 nucleotides match TRBD1. This CDR3 contains 15 residues. Trimming removed 3 bases from V and 3 bases from J; junction bases left unmatched: 5. The germline gives CDR1 SGHRS, CDR2 YFSETQ. CDR3 DNA sequence: TGCGCCAGCAGCTCGACAGGGTTGCCTAATGAAAAACTGTTTTTT. Translating gives CASSSTGLPNEKLFF.

The genes are TRBV30 and TRBJ2-7; maybe TRBD1 (5 bases). The CDR3 is made up of 14 amino acids. V lost 3 bases, J lost 0 bases, and 12 bases lay in between. In germline, CDR1 is GTSNPN, CDR2 SVGIG (reference sequence). The chain's CDR3 is CAWRDDRGSYEQYF. In nucleotides, the CDR3 is TGTGCCTGGAGGGACGACAGAGGCTCCTACGAGCAGTACTTC.

The chain recombines TRBV6-1 with TRBJ1-2, with 9 nucleotides matching TRBD1. The germline V gene encodes CDR1 MNHNS and CDR2 SASEGT. With V trimmed by 8 bases and J by 8 bases, 12 bases remained unmatched. This CDR3 contains 14 residues. As DNA, the CDR3 is TGTGCCAGCCAGGCGGGGGGACAGGGTAAAGGCTACACCTTC. This translates into CASQAGGQGKGYTF.

V usage is TRBV2 and J usage is TRBJ1-6; D gene ambiguous. CDR3 length: 15 residues. The germline V and J ends were trimmed by 6 bases and 6 bases, with 15 bases remaining between them. CDR1 and CDR2 from the germline V gene are SNHLY and FYNNEI. Here the CDR3 DNA reads TGTGCCAGCAGGGCGAGCATCGGAATTAATTCACCCCTCCACTTT. Translation gives CASRASIGINSPLHF.

This sequence joins TRBV10-1 and TRBJ1-5; TRBD1 is a possible D gene (6 bases). In germline, CDR1 is WNHNN, CDR2 SYGVQD (reference sequence). With 4 bases removed from V and 2 bases from J, the gap between germline ends came to 6 bases. The length of the CDR3 is 13 residues. CDR3 DNA sequence: TGCGCCAGCAGTGGACAGGGCAATCAGCCCCAGCATTTT. It yields the protein CASSGQGNQPQHF.